The clone carrying this TCR beta chain was seen repeatedly, ten times or more. Antigen unknown. These data come from a study of T cells in Graves' hyperthyroidism and ophthalmopathy. The TCR beta CDR3 regions underwent amplification using RNA transcripts as the source. The study used the HTBI primer set for a first-round RT-PCR of the TCR CDR3. TCRdb called the multiplex PCR reads again in MiXCR, with one record for every CDR3 protein. This sample has approximately 400,000 distinct CDR3 sequences, with roughly 13% found just once. General observations from the study: Ophthalmopathy was separated from stable hyperthyroidism by a 13 V-J model. Progression to ophthalmopathy was predicted a median of roughly 6.5 months early.

The ends were cut back, 7 bases at V and 5 bases at J, with 9 bases in the middle. Germline V gene sequence: CDR1 MDHEN, CDR2 SYDVKM. CDR3 size: 12 residues. The sample comprised blood. This rearrangement joins TRBV28 to TRBJ1-5; D is ambiguous. This TCR was sampled from a man between 25 and 39 years old with Graves' hyperthyroidism that later progressed to Graves' ophthalmopathy. CDR3 nucleotide sequence: TGTGCCAGCAACGAGAGAGATCAGCCCCAGCATTTT. Amino acids: CASNERDQPQHF.